What follows is one TCR beta chain and its context. Its antigen is still unknown. Per-base qualities were not stored, and no clone one base away is much larger. The sample carries other DNA sequences with the same CDR3. These data are taken from a study of cytomegalovirus exposure and HLA in healthy donors (dated by TCRdb to 2017 to 2019). About the full investigation: In an earlier analysis of 587 of the donors, roughly 300 Gb of sequence data and approximately 100 million unique TCR beta sequences from about 180 million T cells were reported. Approximately 300 gigabases of sequencing data and approximately 91 million unique TCR sequences made up an early release that covered 500 to 650 HLA-typed donors. Of the roughly 430 genotyped donors, over 70% fell in the genetic ancestry cluster associated with self-reported Caucasian donors. The study aimed to test whether signatures of past pathogen exposure could be identified by cataloging public T cell receptors. The study used immunosequencing to profile the T cell repertoires of several hundred subjects and linked those repertoires to cytomegalovirus serostatus. A separate validation cohort of roughly 120 different subjects was used in addition to the approximately 640-subject first cohort. The study combined high-throughput TCR immunosequencing, statistical association of individual TCRs with disease status, and machine learning to predict cytomegalovirus infection status. A later analysis re-examined previously published TCR beta repertoires from hundreds of donors and added high-resolution HLA genotyping to investigate patterns of TCR occurrence. In the later analysis, no new phenotypic data were used to find candidate immune exposures; instead, reliance was placed on TCR beta sequences and their occurrence across donors. In an earlier analysis of 587 of the donors, high-throughput TCR beta sequencing was used to judge whether each TCR beta V gene segment behaved as functional or pseudogenic. Donor age, sex, ethnicity and CMV serostatus were compiled together with the repertoire data. In a later genetic analysis, genome-wide SNP genotypes for about 55% of the roughly 700 donors were used, and that subset was treated as a discovery cohort. All discovery cohort repertoires had been generated on a single sequencing platform. Both class I and class II loci were covered by HLA typing, at four-digit resolution. The number of donors typed differed by locus, with roughly 629-640 for A, B, C, DRB1 and DQB1, roughly 520 for DQA1, over 600 for DPA1, and around 430 for DPB1. Roughly 5 DR-DQ haplotypes were handled as single units for association and clustering, since linkage in the cohort was strong. On average, over 200,000 unique TCR beta nucleotide sequences were sequenced per donor among about 400 genotyped donors of the cohort, with approximately 18% of those sequences being non-productive.

General conclusions and limits of the study: The study gave a list of 150 to 200 TCR beta chains associated with cytomegalovirus. A further reported finding was that TCR beta sequences accurately predicted the HLA-A and HLA-B alleles for most subjects in the first cohort. Most CMV-associated TCR beta chains appeared to be HLA-restricted in a later analysis, and the HLA associations seemed to be driven largely by CMV exposure. In an earlier analysis of around 500 of the donors, most TCR beta V segments appeared in productive rearrangements about 90% or about 30% of the time, broadly matching IMGT annotations. Linkage disequilibrium might explain the correlated functional status among segregating V segments, but an unknown experimental factor could not be ruled out. In this cohort, only TCR beta chains were sequenced, and detectable features were limited by the absence of alpha or paired-chain data. While some public TCRs were present in many individuals, most TCR sequences turned up only very rarely across donors. A later analysis found that TCR association rates varied across HLA loci, with DRB1 alleles showing the most associated TCRs and HLA-C alleles the fewest. In a later genetic analysis, a missense DCLRE1C variant was associated with V-gene and J-gene trimming of TCR beta chains, and the association was replicated in an independent cohort. A later analysis found that HLA-associated TCR beta chains were more clonally expanded and had lower generation probabilities than equally common non-associated chains. Because counts were too low, seventeen rarely observed V segments, including chromosome 9 orphons, were excluded from the earlier analysis of around 590 of the donors. The sequencing pipeline was judged likely to have produced a cluster of highly shared sequence variants as a technical artifact. A later genetic analysis reported fewer N-insertions in productive TCRs among donors in an Asian-associated ancestry cluster than the roughly 700-donor mean. In vitro tests confirmed that a few of the cytomegalovirus-associated TCR beta chains recognize cytomegalovirus antigens. Because some donors lacked HLA typing at each locus, the association tests relied only on the typed subset. In a later analysis, several top co-occurrence clusters were reported to appear linked to parvovirus B19, influenza, CMV and Epstein-Barr virus. The classifier was reported to diagnose cytomegalovirus status with high specificity and sensitivity in both the original cohort and the validation cohort. The authors suggested that the approach could potentially be extended to other disease states and immunological phenotypes. In a later analysis, some 18,000 TCR beta sequences were associated with specific HLA alleles at a false discovery rate of 0.05. When HLA alleles, especially DR and DQ, strongly co-occurred, TCR associations were difficult to assign to individual alleles. Some IMGT-functional V segments, including TRBV6-2 and TRBV6-3, could not be told apart with the 87-base-pair reads, so those segments were excluded. CMV serostatus was the only immune exposure information available for the cohort. Roughly uniform sequencing depth across donors was assumed in presence/absence analyses, although this assumption may not hold.

To prepare the library, the immunoSEQ multiplex PCR assay was applied. For the multiplex PCR, a mixture combining 60 forward primers for TCR Vbeta segments and 13 reverse primers for TCR Jbeta segments was used. Amplification of the CDR3 region of rearranged TCR beta genes was performed with a multiplex PCR assay on genomic DNA. On the Illumina HiSeq System, the amplified TCR beta libraries were sequenced as 87-base-pair reads. From the authors' description of their analysis: In a later analysis, 77 million or so unique TCR beta chains were counted across the roughly 700 repertoires, and around 10 million of these chains were shared by at least two donors. A nearest-neighbor algorithm error-corrected the raw reads and collapsed the reads into unique sequences, merging closely related sequences to remove PCR and sequencing errors. CDR3 sequences were aligned to IMGT reference sequences to assign V, D and J gene segments. For a sequence to be retained, a match of at least six nucleotides to both a V gene segment and a J gene segment was required. A rearrangement was called productive if the CDR3 had no stop codons and remained in frame with V and J, and every other rearrangement was called non-productive. CDR3 was defined by IMGT convention, running from the second conserved V-encoded cysteine to the conserved J-encoded phenylalanine. The earlier analysis of about 560 of the donors excluded any sequence lacking an unambiguous match to a single V gene segment. In an earlier analysis of approximately 590 of the donors, a V segment was called functional when productive rearrangements were above 56.7%, and segregating when the standard deviation between donors exceeded 5%. A statistical classification framework was built to diagnose cytomegalovirus status from the catalog of TCR beta chain sequences. In a later analysis, V and J genes were assigned by comparing TCR nucleotide sequences against IMGT/GENE-DB human TR gene sequences. In a later analysis, CDR3 sequences and most-parsimonious VDJ recombination scenarios were assigned using the TCRdist pipeline. A later analysis defined each TCR beta chain by its CDR3 amino acid sequence plus V-gene family, and excluded reads lacking a unique V-gene family. In a later analysis, around 650 highly shared, low-generation-probability nucleotide sequences were removed to address suspected cross-contamination and a sequencing artifact. For each public chain, a later analysis derived a clonal expansion index from normalized ranks of inferred template counts within each repertoire. In a later analysis, generation probabilities were computed with a VDJ recombination model fitted to out-of-frame rearrangements, and the resulting probabilities were checked against IGoR. A later analysis scored TCR-TCR, TCR-HLA and TCR-CMV co-occurrence with hypergeometric tests, applying a repertoire-size bias correction to TCR pairs. False discovery rates were estimated in a later analysis by permuting HLA or CMV assignments 20 times. In a later analysis, co-occurring TCRs were grouped with DBSCAN, and TCRdist sequence similarity was added when clustering was performed within HLA-allele-positive subsets. Repertoires with fewer than 30,000 or more than 120,000 public chains were left out of co-occurrence clustering, as were five repertoires with anomalous nucleotide sharing. Held by TCRdb, this immuneACCESS table contains in-frame sequences only and omits some clones. Under half of the omission traces to an unresolved V gene where checked; the cause of the rest is unknown. The V and J calls and clone size are taken from that table; D and trimming were inferred from the DNA. The sample table holds approximately 88,000 clones, of which 64% were seen once. The top ten clones comprise 2.5% to 3.5% of the sample.

The cohort consisted of 666 healthy bone marrow donors. All cohort members were sampled while nominally healthy, although unrecorded immune exposures were likely present. The donor tested CMV seronegative, placing the donor among the 350 or so seronegative members of the cohort. A peripheral blood sample was collected from each donor, and TCR beta sequencing was performed on peripheral blood mononuclear cells. Genomic DNA extraction from the blood cell samples was performed with the Qiagen DNeasy Blood Extraction Kit. Spanning cysteine to phenylalanine, the CDR3 consists of 13 amino acids. Only the CDR3 DNA stays, 39 bases, in frame from base 1. Sequences MNHEY (CDR1) and SVGAGI (CDR2) are obtained from the germline V gene. At the junction V is shortened by 6 bases and J by 1 base, with 9 bases in between.

This chain joins TRBV6-5 to TRBJ1-1; a weak D assignment points to TRBD1 (5 bases agree). This clonotype was sampled from a man aged 60 to 69 in good health and CMV-seronegative. Sequences were obtained from PBMCs. CDR3 sequence: CASSLGQNTEAFF. At the DNA level, the sequence is TGTGCCAGCAGCCTCGGACAGAACACTGAAGCTTTCTTT.